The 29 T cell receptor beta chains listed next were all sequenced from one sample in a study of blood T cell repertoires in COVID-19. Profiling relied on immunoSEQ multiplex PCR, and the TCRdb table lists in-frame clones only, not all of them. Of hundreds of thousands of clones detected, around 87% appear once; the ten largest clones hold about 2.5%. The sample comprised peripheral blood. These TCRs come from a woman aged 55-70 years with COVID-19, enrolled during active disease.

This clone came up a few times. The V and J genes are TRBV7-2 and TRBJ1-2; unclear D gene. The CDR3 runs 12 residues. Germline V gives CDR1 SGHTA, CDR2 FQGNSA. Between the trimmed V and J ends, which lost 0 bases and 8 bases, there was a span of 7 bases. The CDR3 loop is CASSLAPQGYTF. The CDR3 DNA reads TGTGCCAGCAGCTTAGCGCCCCAGGGCTACACCTTC.

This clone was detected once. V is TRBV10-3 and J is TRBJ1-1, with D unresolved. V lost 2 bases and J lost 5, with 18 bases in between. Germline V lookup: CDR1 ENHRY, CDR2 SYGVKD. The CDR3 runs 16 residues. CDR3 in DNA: TGTGCCATCAGTGAGGGCCCGAGGGTGGTTGGTACTGAAGCTTTCTTT. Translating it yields CAISEGPRVVGTEAFF.

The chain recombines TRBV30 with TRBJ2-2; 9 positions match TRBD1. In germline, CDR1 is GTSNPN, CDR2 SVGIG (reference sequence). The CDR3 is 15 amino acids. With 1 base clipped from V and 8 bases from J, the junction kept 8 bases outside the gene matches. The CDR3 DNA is TGTGCCTGGAGTGCCCCGGGACAGGGTAAAGGGGAGCTGTTTTTT. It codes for CAWSAPGQGKGELFF.

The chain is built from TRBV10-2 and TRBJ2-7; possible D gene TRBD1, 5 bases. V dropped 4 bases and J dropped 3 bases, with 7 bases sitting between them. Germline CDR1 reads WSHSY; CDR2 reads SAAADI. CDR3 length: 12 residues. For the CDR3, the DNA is TGCGCCAGCAGTGCAGGGAACTACGAGCAGTACTTC. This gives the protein CASSAGNYEQYF.

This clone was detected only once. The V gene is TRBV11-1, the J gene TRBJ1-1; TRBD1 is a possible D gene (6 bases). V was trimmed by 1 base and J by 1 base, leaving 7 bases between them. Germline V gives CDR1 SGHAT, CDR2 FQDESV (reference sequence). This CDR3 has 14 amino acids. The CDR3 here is CASSLGGGNTEAFF. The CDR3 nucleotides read TGTGCCAGCAGCTTAGGAGGGGGGAACACTGAAGCTTTCTTT.

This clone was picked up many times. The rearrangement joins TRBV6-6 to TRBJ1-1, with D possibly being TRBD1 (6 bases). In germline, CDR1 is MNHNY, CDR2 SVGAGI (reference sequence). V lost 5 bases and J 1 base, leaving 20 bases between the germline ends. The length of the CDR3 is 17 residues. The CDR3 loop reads CASSPRDKSLPNTEAFF. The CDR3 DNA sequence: TGTGCCAGCAGTCCTAGGGACAAATCTCTCCCGAACACTGAAGCTTTCTTT.

This CDR3 reads CASSQTLTANEKLFF. In nucleotides, the CDR3 is TGTGCCAGCAGCCAAACTCTGACAGCTAATGAAAAACTGTTTTTT. The rearrangement uses TRBV7-9 and TRBJ1-4; a weak D match, TRBD1 (5 bases). Per germline, CDR1 SEHNR and CDR2 FQNEAQ (reference sequence). The CDR3 totals 15 residues. V lost 5 bases to trimming and J lost 3 bases, with 13 bases between them. The full variable domain, in which reference TRBV7-9 and TRBJ1-4 provide the parts outside the CDR3, is DTGVSQNPRHKITKRGQNVTFRCDPISEHNRLYWYRQTLGQGPEFLTYFQNEAQLEKSRLLSDRFSAERPKGSFSTLEIQRTEQGDSAMYLCASSQTLTANEKLFFGSGTQLSVL.

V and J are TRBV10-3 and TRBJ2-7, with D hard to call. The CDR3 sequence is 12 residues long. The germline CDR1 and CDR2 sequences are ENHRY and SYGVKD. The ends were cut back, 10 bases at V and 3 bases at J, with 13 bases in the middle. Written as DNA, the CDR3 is TGTGCCACCACGCACAGTGACTACGAGCAGTACTTC. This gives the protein CATTHSDYEQYF.

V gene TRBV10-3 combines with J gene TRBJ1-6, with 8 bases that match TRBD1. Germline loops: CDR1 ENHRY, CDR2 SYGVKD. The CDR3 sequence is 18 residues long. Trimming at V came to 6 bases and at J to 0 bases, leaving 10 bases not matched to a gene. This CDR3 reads CAISPWVGQDSYNSPLHF. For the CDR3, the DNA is TGTGCCATCAGCCCCTGGGTGGGACAGGACTCCTATAATTCACCCCTCCACTTT.

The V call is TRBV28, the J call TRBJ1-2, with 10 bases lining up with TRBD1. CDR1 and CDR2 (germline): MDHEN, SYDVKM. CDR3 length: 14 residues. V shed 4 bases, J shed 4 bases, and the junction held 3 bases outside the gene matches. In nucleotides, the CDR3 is TGTGCCAGCAGTTCGACAGGGGGCAGCTATGGCTACACCTTC. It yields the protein CASSSTGGSYGYTF.

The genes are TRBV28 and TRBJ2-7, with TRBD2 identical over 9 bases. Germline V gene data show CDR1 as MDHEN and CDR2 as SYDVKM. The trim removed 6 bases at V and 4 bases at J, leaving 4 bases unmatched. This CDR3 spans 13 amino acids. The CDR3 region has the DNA TGTGCCAGCAGGGTAGCGGGGGTTTACGAGCAGTACTTC. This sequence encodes CASRVAGVYEQYF.

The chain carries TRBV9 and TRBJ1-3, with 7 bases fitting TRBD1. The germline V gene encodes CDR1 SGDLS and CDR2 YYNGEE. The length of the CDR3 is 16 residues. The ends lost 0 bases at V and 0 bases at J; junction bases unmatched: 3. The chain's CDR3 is CASSVVGTASGNTIYF. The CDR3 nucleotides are TGTGCCAGCAGCGTAGTAGGGACAGCCTCTGGAAACACCATATATTTT.

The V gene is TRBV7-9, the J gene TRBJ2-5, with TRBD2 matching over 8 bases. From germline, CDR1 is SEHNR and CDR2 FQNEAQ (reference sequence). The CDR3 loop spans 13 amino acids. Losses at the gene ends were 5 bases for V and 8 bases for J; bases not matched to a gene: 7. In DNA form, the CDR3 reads TGTGCCAGCAGCCTCCCGGGACTAGTAACCCAGTACTTC. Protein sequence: CASSLPGLVTQYF.

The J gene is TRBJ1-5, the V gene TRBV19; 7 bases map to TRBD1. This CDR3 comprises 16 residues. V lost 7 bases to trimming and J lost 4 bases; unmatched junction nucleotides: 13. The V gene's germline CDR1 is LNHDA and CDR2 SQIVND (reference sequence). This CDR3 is CASTSVGGFRNQPQHF. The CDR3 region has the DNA TGTGCCAGTACCAGCGTAGGGGGCTTTCGGAATCAGCCCCAGCATTTT.

CDR3 region: CASSEWAGGYQETQYF. The CDR3 DNA sequence: TGCGCCAGCAGTGAGTGGGCGGGGGGGTACCAAGAGACCCAGTACTTC. The chain couples TRBV10-2 to TRBJ2-5; 9 bases are shared with TRBD2. The V gene end was trimmed by 1 base and the J gene end by 0 bases; junction bases not matched to a gene: 3. Germline assignment: CDR1 WSHSY and CDR2 SAAADI. The CDR3 length is 16 residues.

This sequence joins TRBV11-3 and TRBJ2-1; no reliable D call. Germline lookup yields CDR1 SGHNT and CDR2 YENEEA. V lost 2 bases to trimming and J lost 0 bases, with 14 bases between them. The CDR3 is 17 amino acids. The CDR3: CASSLSPRRSSYNEQFF. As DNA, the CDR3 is TGTGCCAGCAGCTTATCTCCGCGCCGGAGCTCCTACAATGAGCAGTTCTTC.

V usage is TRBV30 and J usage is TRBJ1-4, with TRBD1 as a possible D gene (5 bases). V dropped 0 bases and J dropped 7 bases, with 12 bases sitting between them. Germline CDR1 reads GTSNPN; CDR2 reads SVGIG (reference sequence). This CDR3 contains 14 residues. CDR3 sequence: CAWSVGSDSEKLFF. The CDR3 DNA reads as TGTGCCTGGAGTGTCGGGTCCGACAGTGAAAAACTGTTTTTT.

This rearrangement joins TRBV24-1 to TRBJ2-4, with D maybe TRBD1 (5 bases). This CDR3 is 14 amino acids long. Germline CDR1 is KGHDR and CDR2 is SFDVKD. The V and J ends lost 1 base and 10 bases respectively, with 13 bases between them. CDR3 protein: CATSDFSQGSIQYF. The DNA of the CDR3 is TGTGCCACCAGTGATTTTAGCCAGGGCTCTATTCAGTACTTC.

The CDR3 coding sequence is TGCGCCAGCAGCCCCGGGACAGGAATTAATTCACCCCTCCACTTT. This encodes CASSPGTGINSPLHF. V and J are TRBV4-1 and TRBJ1-6, with 8 positions matching TRBD1. Germline trimming cut 4 bases from V and 6 bases from J; bases unmatched to any gene: 5. Germline V gene sequence: CDR1 MGHRA, CDR2 YSYEKL. The CDR3 loop spans 15 amino acids.

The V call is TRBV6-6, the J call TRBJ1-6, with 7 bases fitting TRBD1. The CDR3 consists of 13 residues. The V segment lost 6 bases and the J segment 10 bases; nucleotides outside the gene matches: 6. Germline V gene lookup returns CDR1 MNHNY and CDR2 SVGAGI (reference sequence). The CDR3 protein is CASSLEGASPLHF. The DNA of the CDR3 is TGTGCCAGCAGCCTGGAGGGGGCATCACCCCTCCACTTT.

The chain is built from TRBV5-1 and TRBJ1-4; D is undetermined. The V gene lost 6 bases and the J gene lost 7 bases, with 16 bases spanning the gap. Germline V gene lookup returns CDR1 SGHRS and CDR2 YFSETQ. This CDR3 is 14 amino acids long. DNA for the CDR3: TGCGCCAGCAAGATCACTCCTCCGGGTGAAAAACTGTTTTTT. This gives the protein CASKITPPGEKLFF.

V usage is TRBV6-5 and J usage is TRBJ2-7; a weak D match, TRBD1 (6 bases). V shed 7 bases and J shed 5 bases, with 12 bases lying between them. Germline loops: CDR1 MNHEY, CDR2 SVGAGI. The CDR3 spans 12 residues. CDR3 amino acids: CASTPQGHEQYF. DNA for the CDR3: TGTGCCAGCACCCCACAGGGACACGAGCAGTACTTC.

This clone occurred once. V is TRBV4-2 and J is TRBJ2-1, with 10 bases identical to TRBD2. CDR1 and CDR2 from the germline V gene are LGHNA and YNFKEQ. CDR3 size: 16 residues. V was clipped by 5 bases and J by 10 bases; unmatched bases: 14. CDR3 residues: CASSTERGGPNFEQFF. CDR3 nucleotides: TGTGCCAGCAGCACAGAGCGGGGGGGCCCCAACTTCGAGCAGTTCTTC.

CDR3: CASNTGGRGYNEQFF. Here the CDR3 DNA reads TGTGCCAGCAACACAGGGGGCAGGGGCTACAATGAGCAGTTCTTC. The chain links TRBV6-6 to TRBJ2-1, with TRBD1 identical over 9 bases. Looked up from germline, CDR1 is MNHNY and CDR2 is SVGAGI (reference sequence). V was clipped by 7 bases and J by 3 bases; unmatched bases: 7. The CDR3 is 15 amino acids.

CDR3 amino acids: CASSSYGGRGTGELFF. CDR3 coding DNA: TGTGCCAGCAGCTCCTACGGGGGGCGGGGCACCGGGGAGCTGTTTTTT. This rearrangement joins TRBV7-2 to TRBJ2-2, with D possibly matching TRBD2 (7 bases). CDR1 is SGHTA and CDR2 is FQGNSA in the germline V gene. There are 16 residues in the CDR3. V shed 4 bases and J shed 4 bases, with 16 bases lying between them.

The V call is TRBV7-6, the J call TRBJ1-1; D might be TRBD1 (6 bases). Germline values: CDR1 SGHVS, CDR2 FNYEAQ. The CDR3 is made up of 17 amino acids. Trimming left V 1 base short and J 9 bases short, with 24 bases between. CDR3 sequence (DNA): TGTGCCAGCAGCTTAGGTTGGGGGCGCACAGCTTCGGAAAAAGCTTTCTTT. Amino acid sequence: CASSLGWGRTASEKAFF.

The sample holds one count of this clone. The CDR3 loop reads CASRLLSRGTEAFF. CDR3 sequence (DNA): TGTGCCAGCAGGCTCTTGAGTAGGGGGACTGAAGCTTTCTTT. The genes are TRBV28 and TRBJ1-1; D might be TRBD1 (6 bases). Germline V gives CDR1 MDHEN, CDR2 SYDVKM. The CDR3 is made up of 14 amino acids. Between the trimmed V and J ends, which lost 6 bases and 5 bases, there was a span of 16 bases.

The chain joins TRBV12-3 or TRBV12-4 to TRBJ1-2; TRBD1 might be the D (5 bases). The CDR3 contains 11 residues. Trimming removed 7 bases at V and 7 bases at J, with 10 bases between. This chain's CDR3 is CASTKRGGYTF. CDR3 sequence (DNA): TGTGCCAGCACGAAAAGGGGTGGCTACACCTTC.

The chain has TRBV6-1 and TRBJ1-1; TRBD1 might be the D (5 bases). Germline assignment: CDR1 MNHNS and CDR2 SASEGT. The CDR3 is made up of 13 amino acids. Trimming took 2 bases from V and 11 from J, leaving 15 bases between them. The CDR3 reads CASSERQGGSAFF. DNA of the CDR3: TGTGCCAGCAGTGAACGTCAGGGTGGGTCGGCTTTCTTT.